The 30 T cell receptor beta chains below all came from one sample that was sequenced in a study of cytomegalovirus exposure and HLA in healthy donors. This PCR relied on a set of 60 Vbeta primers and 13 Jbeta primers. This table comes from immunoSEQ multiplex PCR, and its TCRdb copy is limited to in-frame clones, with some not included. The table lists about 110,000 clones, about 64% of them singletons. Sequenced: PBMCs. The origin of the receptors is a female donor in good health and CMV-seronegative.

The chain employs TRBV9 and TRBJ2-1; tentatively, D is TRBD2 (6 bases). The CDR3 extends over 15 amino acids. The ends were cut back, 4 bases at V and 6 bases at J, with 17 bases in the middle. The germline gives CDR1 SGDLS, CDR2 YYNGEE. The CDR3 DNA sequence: TGTGCCAGCAGCCCCCGGAGGGCCTTAGGCAATGAGCAGTTCTTC. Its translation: CASSPRRALGNEQFF.

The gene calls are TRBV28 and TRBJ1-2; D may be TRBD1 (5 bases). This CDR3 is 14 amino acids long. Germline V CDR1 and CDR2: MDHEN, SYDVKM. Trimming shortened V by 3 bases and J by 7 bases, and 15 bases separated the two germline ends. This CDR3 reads CASSFGRGHTGYTF. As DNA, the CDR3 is TGTGCCAGCAGTTTTGGGCGGGGCCACACTGGCTACACCTTC.

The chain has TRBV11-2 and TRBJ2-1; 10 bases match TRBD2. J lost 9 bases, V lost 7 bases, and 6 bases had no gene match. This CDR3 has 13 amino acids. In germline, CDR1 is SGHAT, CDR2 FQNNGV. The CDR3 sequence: CASISSGRGEQFF. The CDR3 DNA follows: TGTGCCAGCATCTCAAGCGGGAGGGGTGAGCAGTTCTTC.

The CDR3 here is CASSLVRQQNTEAFF. DNA for the CDR3: TGTGCCAGCAGCTTAGTACGCCAACAGAACACTGAAGCTTTCTTT. The chain joins TRBV11-2 to TRBJ1-1; D is unresolved. This CDR3 comprises 15 residues. V lost 1 base to trimming and J lost 1 base, with 10 bases between them. The germline V gene encodes CDR1 SGHAT and CDR2 FQNNGV.

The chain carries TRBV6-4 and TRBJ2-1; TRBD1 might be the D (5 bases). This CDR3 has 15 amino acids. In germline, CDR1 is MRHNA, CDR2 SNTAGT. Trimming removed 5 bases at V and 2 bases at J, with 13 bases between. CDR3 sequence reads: CASSPSQGAYNEQFF. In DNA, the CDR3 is TGTGCCAGCAGTCCTTCCCAGGGCGCCTACAATGAGCAGTTCTTC.

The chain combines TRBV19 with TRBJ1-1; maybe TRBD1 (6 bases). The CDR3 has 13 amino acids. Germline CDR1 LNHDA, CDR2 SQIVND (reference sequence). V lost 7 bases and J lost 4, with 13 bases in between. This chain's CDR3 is CASNRVLGTEAFF. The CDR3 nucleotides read TGTGCCAGTAACAGGGTACTGGGCACTGAAGCTTTCTTT.

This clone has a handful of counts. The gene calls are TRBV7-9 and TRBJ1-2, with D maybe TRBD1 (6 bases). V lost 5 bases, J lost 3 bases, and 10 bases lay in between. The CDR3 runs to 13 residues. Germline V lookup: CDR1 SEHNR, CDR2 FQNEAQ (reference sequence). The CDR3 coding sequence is TGTGCCAGCAGCCGGTCAGGGGACTATGGCTACACCTTC. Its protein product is CASSRSGDYGYTF. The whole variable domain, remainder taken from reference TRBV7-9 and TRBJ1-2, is DTGVSQNPRHKITKRGQNVTFRCDPISEHNRLYWYRQTLGQGPEFLTYFQNEAQLEKSRLLSDRFSAERPKGSFSTLEIQRTEQGDSAMYLCASSRSGDYGYTFGSGTRLTVV.

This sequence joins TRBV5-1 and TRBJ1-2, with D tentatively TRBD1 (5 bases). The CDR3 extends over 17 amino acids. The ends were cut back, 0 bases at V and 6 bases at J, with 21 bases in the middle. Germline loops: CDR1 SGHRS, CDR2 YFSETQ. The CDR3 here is CASSLERAPGDGDGYTF. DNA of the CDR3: TGCGCCAGCAGCTTGGAAAGGGCCCCGGGGGACGGAGATGGCTACACCTTC.

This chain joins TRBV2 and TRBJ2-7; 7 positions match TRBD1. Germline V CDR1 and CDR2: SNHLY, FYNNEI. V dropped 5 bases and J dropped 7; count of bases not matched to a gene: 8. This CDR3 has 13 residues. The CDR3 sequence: CASSLWEQGEQYF. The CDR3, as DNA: TGTGCCAGCAGTCTCTGGGAACAGGGGGAGCAGTACTTC.

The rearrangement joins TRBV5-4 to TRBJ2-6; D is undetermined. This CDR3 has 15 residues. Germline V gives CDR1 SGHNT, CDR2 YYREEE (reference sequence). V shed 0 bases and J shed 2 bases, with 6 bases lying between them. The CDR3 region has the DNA TGTGCCAGCAGCTTGGGCCAGGCTGGGGCCAACGTCCTGACTTTC. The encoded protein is CASSLGQAGANVLTF.

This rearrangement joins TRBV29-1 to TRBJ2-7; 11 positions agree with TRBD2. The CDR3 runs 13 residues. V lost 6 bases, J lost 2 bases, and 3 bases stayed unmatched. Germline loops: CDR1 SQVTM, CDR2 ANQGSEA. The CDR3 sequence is CSVGLAGAYEQYF. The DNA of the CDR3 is TGCAGCGTAGGACTAGCGGGCGCCTACGAGCAGTACTTC.

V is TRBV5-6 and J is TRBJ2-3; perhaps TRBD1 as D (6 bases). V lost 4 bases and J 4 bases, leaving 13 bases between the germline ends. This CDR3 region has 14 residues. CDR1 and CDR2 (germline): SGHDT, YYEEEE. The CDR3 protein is CASSPQQGADTQYF. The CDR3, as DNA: TGTGCCAGCAGCCCGCAACAGGGTGCAGATACGCAGTATTTT.

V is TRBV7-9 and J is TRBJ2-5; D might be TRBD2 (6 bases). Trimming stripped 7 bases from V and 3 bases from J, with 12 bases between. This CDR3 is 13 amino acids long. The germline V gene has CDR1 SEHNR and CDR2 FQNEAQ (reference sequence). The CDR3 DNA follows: TGTGCCAGCATCGACGCGGGGAAAGAGACCCAGTACTTC. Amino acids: CASIDAGKETQYF.

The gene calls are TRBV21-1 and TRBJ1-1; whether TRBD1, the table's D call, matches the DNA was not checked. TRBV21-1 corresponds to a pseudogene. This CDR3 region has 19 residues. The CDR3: CASSKEGAGGRLMNTEAFF. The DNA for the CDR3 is TGTGCCAGCAGCAAAGAGGGGGCAGGAGGGAGACTTATGAACACTGAAGCTTTCTTT.

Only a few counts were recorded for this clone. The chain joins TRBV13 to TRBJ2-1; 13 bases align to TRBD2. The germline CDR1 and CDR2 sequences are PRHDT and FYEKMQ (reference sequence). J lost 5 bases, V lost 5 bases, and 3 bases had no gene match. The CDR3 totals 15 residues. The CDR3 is CASSLGLAGHNEQFF. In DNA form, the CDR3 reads TGTGCCAGCAGCCTGGGACTAGCGGGACACAATGAGCAGTTCTTC.

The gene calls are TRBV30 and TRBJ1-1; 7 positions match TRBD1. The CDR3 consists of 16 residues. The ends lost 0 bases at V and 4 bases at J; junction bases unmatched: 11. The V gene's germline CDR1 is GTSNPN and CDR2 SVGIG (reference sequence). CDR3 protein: CAWSVTGANRGTEAFF. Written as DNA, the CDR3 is TGTGCCTGGAGTGTAACAGGGGCGAACCGGGGCACTGAAGCTTTCTTT.

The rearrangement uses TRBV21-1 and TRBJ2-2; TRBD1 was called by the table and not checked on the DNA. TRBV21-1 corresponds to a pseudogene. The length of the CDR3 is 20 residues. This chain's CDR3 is CASSRVIRSAPNQNTGELFF. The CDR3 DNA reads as TGTGCCAGCAGCAGAGTTATCAGGTCGGCACCAAACCAGAACACCGGGGAGCTGTTTTTT.

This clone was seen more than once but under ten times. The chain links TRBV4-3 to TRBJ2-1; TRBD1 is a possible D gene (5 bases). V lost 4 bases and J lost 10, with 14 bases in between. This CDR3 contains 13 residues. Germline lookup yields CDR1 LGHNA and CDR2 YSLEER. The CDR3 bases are TGCGCCAGCAGCCCTAGGGGCCCCAGGGAGCAGTTCTTC. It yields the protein CASSPRGPREQFF.

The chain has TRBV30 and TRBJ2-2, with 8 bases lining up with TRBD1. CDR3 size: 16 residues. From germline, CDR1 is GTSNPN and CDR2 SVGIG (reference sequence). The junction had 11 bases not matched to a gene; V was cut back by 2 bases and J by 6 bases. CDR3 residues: CAWSTLLDRVAGELFF. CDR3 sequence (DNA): TGTGCCTGGAGTACGTTACTGGACAGGGTGGCCGGGGAGCTGTTTTTT.

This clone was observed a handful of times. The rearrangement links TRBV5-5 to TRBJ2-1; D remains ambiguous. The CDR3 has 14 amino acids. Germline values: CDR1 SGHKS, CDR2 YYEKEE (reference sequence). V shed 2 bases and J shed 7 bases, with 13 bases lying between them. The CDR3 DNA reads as TGTGCCAGCAGCTTTAAATCTACCCCGAATGAGCAGTTCTTC. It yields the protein CASSFKSTPNEQFF.

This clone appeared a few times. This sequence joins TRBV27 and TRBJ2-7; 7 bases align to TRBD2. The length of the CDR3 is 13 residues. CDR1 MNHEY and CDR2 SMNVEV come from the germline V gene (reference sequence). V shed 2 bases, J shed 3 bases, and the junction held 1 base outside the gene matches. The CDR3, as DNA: TGTGCCAGCAGTTTAGGGGACTACTACGAGCAGTACTTC. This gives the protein CASSLGDYYEQYF.

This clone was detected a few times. The CDR3 loop is CASSFVRSYNEQFF. The CDR3 DNA reads as TGCGCCAGCAGCTTTGTCAGATCCTACAATGAGCAGTTCTTC. V gene TRBV5-1 combines with J gene TRBJ2-1; D is unresolved. In germline, CDR1 is SGHRS, CDR2 YFSETQ. The V end was cut by 2 bases, the J end by 1 base, with 7 bases between. CDR3 length: 14 residues.

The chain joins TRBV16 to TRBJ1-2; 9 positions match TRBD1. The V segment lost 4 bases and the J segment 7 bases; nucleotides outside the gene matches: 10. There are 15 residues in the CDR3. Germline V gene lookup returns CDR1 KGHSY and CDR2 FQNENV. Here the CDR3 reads CASSLIPGQGSGYTF. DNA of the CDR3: TGTGCCAGCAGCCTTATACCGGGACAGGGTTCTGGCTACACCTTC.

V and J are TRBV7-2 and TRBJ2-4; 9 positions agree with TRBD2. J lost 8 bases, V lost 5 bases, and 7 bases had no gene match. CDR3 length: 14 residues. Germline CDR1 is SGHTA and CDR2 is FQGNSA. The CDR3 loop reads CASSPGLASYIQYF. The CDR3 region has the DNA TGTGCCAGCAGCCCAGGACTAGCGTCGTACATTCAGTACTTC.

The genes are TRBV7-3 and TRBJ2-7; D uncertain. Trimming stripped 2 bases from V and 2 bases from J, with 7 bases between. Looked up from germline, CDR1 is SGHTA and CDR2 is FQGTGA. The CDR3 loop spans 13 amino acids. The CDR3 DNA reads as TGTGCCAGCAGCTTAGCGCCTACCTACGAGCAGTACTTC. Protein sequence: CASSLAPTYEQYF.

The CDR3 DNA reads TGTGCCATCAGTGAGTCACAGGTAGAGACCCAGTACTTC. Translation: CAISESQVETQYF. The genes are TRBV10-3 and TRBJ2-5; the D gene is possibly TRBD1 (5 bases). V was shortened by 0 bases and J by 4 bases, with 6 bases between the two germline ends. The CDR3 contains 13 residues. Germline loops: CDR1 ENHRY, CDR2 SYGVKD.

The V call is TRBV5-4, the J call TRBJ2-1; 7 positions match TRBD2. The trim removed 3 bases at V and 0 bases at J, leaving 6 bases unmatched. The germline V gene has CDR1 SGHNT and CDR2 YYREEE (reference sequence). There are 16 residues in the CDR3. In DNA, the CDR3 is TGTGCCAGCAGCTCGGGGGACTACAGCTCCTACAATGAGCAGTTCTTC. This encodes CASSSGDYSSYNEQFF.

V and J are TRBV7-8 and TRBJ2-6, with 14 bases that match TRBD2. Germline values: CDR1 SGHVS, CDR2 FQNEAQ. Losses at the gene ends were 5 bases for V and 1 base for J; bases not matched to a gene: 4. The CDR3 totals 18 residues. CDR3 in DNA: TGTGCCAGCAGCCCTAGACTAGCGGGGGGGTCTGGGGCCAACGTCCTGACTTTC. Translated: CASSPRLAGGSGANVLTF.

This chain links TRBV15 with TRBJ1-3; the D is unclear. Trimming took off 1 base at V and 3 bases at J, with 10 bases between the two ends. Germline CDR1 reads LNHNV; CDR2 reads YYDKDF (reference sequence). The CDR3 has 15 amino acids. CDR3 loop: CATSRAEGGGNTIYF. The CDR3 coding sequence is TGTGCCACCAGCAGAGCAGAAGGAGGTGGAAACACCATATATTTT.

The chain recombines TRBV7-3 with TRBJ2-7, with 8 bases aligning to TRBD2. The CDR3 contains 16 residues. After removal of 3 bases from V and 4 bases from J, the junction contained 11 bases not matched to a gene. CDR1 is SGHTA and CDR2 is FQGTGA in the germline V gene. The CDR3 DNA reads TGTGCCAGCAGCTTCCTCCAGCGGGAGTTCGGTTACGAGCAGTACTTC. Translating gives CASSFLQREFGYEQYF.